Each of the 3 T cell receptor beta chains below was sequenced from the same sample in a study of beta chain features in type 1 diabetes. The whole isolated RNA underwent reverse transcription, so sequencing captured expressed TCRB transcripts. Produced via immunoSEQ multiplex PCR; TCRdb's table is partial and in-frame only. The data show 350,000 to 450,000 clones, around 15% seen once. Sequencing used naive CD4+ T cells from blood. All receptors come from a woman in her late teens or twenties in good health.

Turning to this clone: The same CDR3 can be traced to other DNA sequences in this sample. The chain combines TRBV5-1 with TRBJ2-1, with TRBD2 matching over 10 bases. This CDR3 is 14 amino acids long. Germline V gives CDR1 SGHRS, CDR2 YFSETQ. The J segment lost 4 bases and the V segment lost 3 bases, leaving 1 base of the junction unmatched. The CDR3 sequence is CASSSGLAYNEQFF. The CDR3 DNA is TGCGCCAGCAGCTCGGGACTAGCGTACAATGAGCAGTTCTTC.

J is TRBJ2-1 and V is TRBV2; a possible D gene is TRBD2 (6 bases). The CDR3 loop spans 12 amino acids. V shed 6 bases and J shed 10 bases, with 13 bases lying between them. Germline loops: CDR1 SNHLY, CDR2 FYNNEI. The CDR3 coding sequence is TGTGCCAGCAGAGGGGACTCCAACGAGCAGTTCTTC. Its protein is CASRGDSNEQFF.

This clone was counted between two and nine times. The rearrangement joins TRBV18 to TRBJ2-7; TRBD2 agrees at 8 bases. Germline trimming cut 1 base from V and 6 bases from J; bases unmatched to any gene: 8. This CDR3 comprises 15 residues. Germline loops: CDR1 KGHSH, CDR2 LQKENI. The CDR3 spells CASSPLAGRASEQYF. The CDR3, as DNA: TGTGCCAGCTCACCACTTGCCGGGAGGGCCTCCGAGCAGTACTTC.